This TCR beta chain was found in a study of OX40 agonist ivuxolimab in advanced cancers. For the study in its entirety: Ivuxolimab was a fully human IgG2 agonistic monoclonal antibody targeting the costimulatory receptor OX40 (CD134). Partial responses were achieved by three dose-escalation patients, of whom one had hepatocellular carcinoma and two had cutaneous melanoma. The dose-escalation cohort was about 87% male with a mean age of about 65 years, ranging from roughly 20 to 80. Peripheral TCRbeta sequencing aimed to test whether ivuxolimab altered TCR sequence diversity and caused clonal T-cell expansion. Patients were allowed to have had prior anti-PD-1, anti-PD-L1 or anti-CTLA-4 therapy, and approximately 40% of the dose-escalation patients had been treated with checkpoint inhibitors. Of the roughly 51 patients in dose escalation, approximately 20 had hepatocellular carcinoma, some 15 had melanoma, 9 had renal cell carcinoma and 9 had head and neck cancer. The monotherapy dose-escalation portion (N = 52 patients) of the phase I ivuxolimab trial is reported in the paper. Intravenous ivuxolimab was administered to patients every 2 weeks at six dose levels: 0.01, 0.1, 0.3, 1.5, 3 and 10 mg/kg.

This clone is a singleton in its sample. The specificity of this receptor is unknown. Per-base qualities were not stored, and no clone one base away is much larger. Genomic DNA was extracted from sorted cells for sequencing of the TCRbeta CDR3 region. The immunoSEQ Assay was used to sequence the TCRbeta CDR3 regions. The table was pulled from immuneACCESS by TCRdb, which kept in-frame rearrangements only. Such tables lose some clones; where checked, under half of the loss comes from unresolved V genes, and the rest has no known cause. Counted in this sample were roughly 89,000 clones; 86% of them appeared once. Approximately 6.5% of the sample comes from the top ten. The CDR3, cysteine through phenylalanine, is 15 amino acids long. Only CDR3 DNA remains: 45 bases, in frame from the first base. The germline V gene gives CDR1 as SGHTA and CDR2 as FQGNSA. V lost 1 base and J lost 7 bases, and the count of bases not matched to a germline gene is 7.

The trial excluded patients who had a history of autoimmune disease or were on systemic immunosuppression. Peripheral blood for TCR sequencing was collected from all dose cohorts at baseline, on cycle 4 day 1, and on cycle 7 day 1. The samples were taken from a phase I, first-in-human, multicenter, open-label dose-escalation trial of ivuxolimab. Adults with locally advanced or metastatic head and neck squamous cell, hepatocellular, melanoma or renal cell carcinoma were enrolled in the trial. Before TCR sequencing, CD4+ T cells and CD8+ T cells from peripheral blood were sorted into separate populations. Broader findings and caveats from the paper: At doses of 0.1 to 3.0 mg/kg, clonal expansion of both CD4+ and CD8+ T cells in blood was seen between baseline and week 6. In the 0.1-3.0 mg/kg groups, partial responders were among the patients with the lowest normalized peripheral clonal expansion, particularly in CD8+ T cells. Antigen specificity was not determined for the clonally expanded peripheral T cells. After ivuxolimab, more expanded clones were found on average in CD8+ T cells than in CD4+ T cells. Low levels of normalized T-cell clonal expansion were also seen in some patients who did not respond.

The clonotype was recovered from an adult with an advanced solid tumor such as melanoma, head and neck, liver or kidney cancer. Recombination connected TRBV7-2 to TRBJ1-5; the central 7 bases match TRBD1. The sequencing here drew on CD4+ or CD8+ T cells sorted from blood, taken in a trial of the OX40 agonist ivuxolimab. The nucleotide sequence reads TGTGCCAGCAGCTTAGATTGGGGAGGGGGCCAGCCCCAGCATTTT. This encodes CASSLDWGGGQPQHF.